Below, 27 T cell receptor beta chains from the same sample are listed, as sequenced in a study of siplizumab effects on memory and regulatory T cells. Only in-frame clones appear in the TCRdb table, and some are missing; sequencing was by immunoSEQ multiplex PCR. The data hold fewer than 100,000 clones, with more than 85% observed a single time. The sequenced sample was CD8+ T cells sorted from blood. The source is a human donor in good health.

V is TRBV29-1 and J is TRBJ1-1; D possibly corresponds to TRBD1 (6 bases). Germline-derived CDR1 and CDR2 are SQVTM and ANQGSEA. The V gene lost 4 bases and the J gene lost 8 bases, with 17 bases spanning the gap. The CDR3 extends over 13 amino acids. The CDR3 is CSVVSGAAREAFF. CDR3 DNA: TGCAGCGTTGTTTCGGGGGCGGCGAGGGAAGCTTTCTTT.

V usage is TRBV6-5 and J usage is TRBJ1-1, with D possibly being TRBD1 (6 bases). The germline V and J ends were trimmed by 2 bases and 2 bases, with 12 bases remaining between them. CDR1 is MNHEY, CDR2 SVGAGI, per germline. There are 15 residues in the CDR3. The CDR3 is CASSYRRQANTEAFF. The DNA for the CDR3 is TGTGCCAGCAGTTACCGACGACAGGCAAACACTGAAGCTTTCTTT.

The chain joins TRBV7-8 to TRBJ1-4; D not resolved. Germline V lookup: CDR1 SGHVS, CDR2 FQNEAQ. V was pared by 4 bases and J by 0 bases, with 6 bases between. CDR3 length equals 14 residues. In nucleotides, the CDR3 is TGTGCCAGCAGCTCAGAAGCAACTAATGAAAAACTGTTTTTT. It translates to CASSSEATNEKLFF.

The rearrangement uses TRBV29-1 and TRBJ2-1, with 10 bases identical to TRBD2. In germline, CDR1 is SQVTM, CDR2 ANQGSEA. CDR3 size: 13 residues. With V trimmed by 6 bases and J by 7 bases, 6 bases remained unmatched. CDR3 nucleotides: TGCAGCGTGCTAGCGGGAGTGAGGAATGAGCAGTTCTTC. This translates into CSVLAGVRNEQFF.

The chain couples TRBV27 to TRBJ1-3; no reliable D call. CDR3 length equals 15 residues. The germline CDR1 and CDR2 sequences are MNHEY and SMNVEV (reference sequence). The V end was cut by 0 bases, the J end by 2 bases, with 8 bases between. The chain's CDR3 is CASSLSNAPGNTIYF. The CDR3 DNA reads TGTGCCAGCAGTTTATCGAACGCCCCTGGAAACACCATATATTTT.

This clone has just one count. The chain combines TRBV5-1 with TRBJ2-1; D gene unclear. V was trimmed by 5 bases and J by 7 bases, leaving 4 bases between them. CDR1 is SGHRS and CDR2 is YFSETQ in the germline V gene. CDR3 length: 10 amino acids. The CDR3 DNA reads TGCGCCAGCAGGGGAAATGAGCAGTTCTTC. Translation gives CASRGNEQFF.

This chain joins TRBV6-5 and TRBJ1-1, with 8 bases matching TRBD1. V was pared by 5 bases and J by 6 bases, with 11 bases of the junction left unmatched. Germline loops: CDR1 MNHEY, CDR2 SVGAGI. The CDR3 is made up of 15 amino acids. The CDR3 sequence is CASSAGQGLGAEAFF. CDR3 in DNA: TGTGCCAGCAGTGCTGGACAGGGATTAGGCGCTGAAGCTTTCTTT.

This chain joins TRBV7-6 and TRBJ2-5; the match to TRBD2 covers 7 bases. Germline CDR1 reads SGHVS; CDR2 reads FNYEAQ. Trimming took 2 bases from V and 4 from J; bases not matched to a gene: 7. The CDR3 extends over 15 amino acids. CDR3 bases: TGTGCCAGCAGCTTATCTGCTAGCGGCGGAGAGACCCAGTACTTC. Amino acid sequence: CASSLSASGGETQYF. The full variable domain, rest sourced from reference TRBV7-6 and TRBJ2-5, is GAGVSQSPRYKVTKRGQDVALRCDPISGHVSLYWYRQALGQGPEFLTYFNYEAQQDKSGLPNDRFSAERPEGSISTLTIQRTEQRDSAMYRCASSLSASGGETQYFGPGTRLLVL.

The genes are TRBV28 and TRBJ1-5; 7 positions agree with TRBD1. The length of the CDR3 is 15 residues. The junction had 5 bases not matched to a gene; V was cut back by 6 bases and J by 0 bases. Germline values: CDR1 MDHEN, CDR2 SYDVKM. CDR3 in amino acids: CASRTGRNSNQPQHF. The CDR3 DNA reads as TGTGCCAGCAGGACAGGGCGAAATAGCAATCAGCCCCAGCATTTT.

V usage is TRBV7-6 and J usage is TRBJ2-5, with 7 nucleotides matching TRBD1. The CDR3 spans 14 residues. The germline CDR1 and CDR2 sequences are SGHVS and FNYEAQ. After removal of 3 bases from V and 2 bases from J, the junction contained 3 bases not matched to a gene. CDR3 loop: CASSFPGQQETQYF. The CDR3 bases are TGTGCCAGCAGCTTTCCGGGACAGCAAGAGACCCAGTACTTC. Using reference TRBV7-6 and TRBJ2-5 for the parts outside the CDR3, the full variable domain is GAGVSQSPRYKVTKRGQDVALRCDPISGHVSLYWYRQALGQGPEFLTYFNYEAQQDKSGLPNDRFSAERPEGSISTLTIQRTEQRDSAMYRCASSFPGQQETQYFGPGTRLLVL.

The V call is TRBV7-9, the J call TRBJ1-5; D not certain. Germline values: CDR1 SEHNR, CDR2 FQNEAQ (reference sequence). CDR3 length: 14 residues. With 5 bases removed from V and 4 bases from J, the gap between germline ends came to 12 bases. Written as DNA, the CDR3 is TGTGCCAGCAGCCGGGAAGGTCCAAATCAGCCCCAGCATTTT. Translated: CASSREGPNQPQHF.

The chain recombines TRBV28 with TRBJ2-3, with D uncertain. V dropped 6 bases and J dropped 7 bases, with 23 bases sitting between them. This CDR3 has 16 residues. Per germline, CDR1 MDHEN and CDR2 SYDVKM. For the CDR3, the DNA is TGTGCCAGCAGCGCGATACCCTGGGGTATCATGCATACGCAGTATTTT. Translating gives CASSAIPWGIMHTQYF.

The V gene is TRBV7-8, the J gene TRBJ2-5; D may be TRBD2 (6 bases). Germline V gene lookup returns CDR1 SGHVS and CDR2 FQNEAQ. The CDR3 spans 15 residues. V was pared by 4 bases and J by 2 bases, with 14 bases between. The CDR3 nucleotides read TGTGCCAGCAGCTCCCCGGGGGATTGGCAAGAGACCCAGTACTTC. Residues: CASSSPGDWQETQYF. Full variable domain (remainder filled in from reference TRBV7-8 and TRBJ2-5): GAGVSQSPRYKVAKRGQDVALRCDPISGHVSLFWYQQALGQGPEFLTYFQNEAQLDKSGLPSDRFFAERPEGSVSTLKIQRTQQEDSAVYLCASSSPGDWQETQYFGPGTRLLVL.

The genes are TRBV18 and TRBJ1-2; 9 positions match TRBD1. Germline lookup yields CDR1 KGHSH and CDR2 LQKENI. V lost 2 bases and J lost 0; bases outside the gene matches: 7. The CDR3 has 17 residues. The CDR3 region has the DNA TGTGCCAGCTCACCAGGACAGGGGACCCACCCTAACTATGGCTACACCTTC. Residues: CASSPGQGTHPNYGYTF.

The CDR3 spells CASSPGTSGDTQYF. Here the CDR3 DNA reads TGTGCCAGCAGTCCAGGGACTAGCGGAGATACGCAGTATTTT. This chain joins TRBV7-9 and TRBJ2-3; 11 bases fit TRBD2. CDR1 and CDR2 from the germline V gene are SEHNR and FQNEAQ (reference sequence). The ends lost 6 bases at V and 5 bases at J; junction bases unmatched: 4. This CDR3 comprises 14 residues.

CDR3 in DNA: TGTGCCAGCAGCGCATGGGCAACTAATGAAAAACTGTTTTTT. Translation: CASSAWATNEKLFF. V and J are TRBV9 and TRBJ1-4, with unresolved D. V was cut by 3 bases and J by 0 bases, with 6 bases left in between. This CDR3 spans 14 amino acids. From germline, CDR1 is SGDLS and CDR2 YYNGEE.

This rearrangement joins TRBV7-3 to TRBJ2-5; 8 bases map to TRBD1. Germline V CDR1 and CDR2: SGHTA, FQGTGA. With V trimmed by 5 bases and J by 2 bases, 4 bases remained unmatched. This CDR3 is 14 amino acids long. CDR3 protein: CASSQTGEQETQYF. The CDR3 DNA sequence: TGTGCCAGCAGCCAGACAGGGGAGCAAGAGACCCAGTACTTC.

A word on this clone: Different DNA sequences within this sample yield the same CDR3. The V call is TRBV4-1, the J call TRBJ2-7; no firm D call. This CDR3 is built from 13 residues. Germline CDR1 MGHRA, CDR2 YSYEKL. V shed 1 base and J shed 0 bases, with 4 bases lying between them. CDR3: CASSQGTSYEQYF. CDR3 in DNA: TGCGCCAGCAGCCAAGGGACCTCCTACGAGCAGTACTTC.

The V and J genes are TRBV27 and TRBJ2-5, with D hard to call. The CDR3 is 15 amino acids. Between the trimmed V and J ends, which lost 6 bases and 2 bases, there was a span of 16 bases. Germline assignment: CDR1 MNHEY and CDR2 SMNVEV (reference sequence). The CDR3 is CASSRSRHPQETQYF. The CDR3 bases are TGTGCCAGCAGCAGGTCGAGGCATCCTCAAGAGACCCAGTACTTC.

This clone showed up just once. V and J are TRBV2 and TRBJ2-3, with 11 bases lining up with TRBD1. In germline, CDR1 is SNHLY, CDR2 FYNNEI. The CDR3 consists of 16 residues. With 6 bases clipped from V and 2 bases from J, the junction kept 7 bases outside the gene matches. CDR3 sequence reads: CASRLRTGGFTDTQYF. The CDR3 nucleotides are TGTGCCAGCAGGTTACGGACAGGGGGCTTCACAGATACGCAGTATTTT.

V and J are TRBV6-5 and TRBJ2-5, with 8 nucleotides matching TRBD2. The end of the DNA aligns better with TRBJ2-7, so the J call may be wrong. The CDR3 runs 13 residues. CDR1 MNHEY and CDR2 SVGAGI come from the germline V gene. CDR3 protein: CASRGTRAYEQYF. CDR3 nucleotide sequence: TGTGCCAGCAGGGGGACTAGGGCCTACGAGCAGTACTTC.

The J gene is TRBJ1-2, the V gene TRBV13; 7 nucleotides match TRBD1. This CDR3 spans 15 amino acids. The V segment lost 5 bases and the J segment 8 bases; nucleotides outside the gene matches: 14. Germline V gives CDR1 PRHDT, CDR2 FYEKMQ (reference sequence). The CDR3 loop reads CASSALTGTADGYTF. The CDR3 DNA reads TGTGCCAGCAGCGCATTAACCGGGACAGCTGACGGCTACACCTTC.

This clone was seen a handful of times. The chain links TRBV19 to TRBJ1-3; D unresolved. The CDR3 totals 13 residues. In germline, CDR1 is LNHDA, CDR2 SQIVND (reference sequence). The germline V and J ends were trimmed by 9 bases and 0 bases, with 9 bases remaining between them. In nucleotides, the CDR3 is TGTGCCAGCCGAGACTACTCTGGAAACACCATATATTTT. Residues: CASRDYSGNTIYF.

CDR3 residues: CASSPAGTSGETQYF. The CDR3 region has the DNA TGTGCCAGCAGCCCTGCCGGGACAAGCGGAGAGACCCAGTACTTC. V is TRBV7-9 and J is TRBJ2-5; TRBD1 might be the D (6 bases). CDR1 is SEHNR and CDR2 is FQNEAQ in the germline V gene (reference sequence). The V end lost 5 bases, the J end lost 4 bases, and 17 bases lay between the germline ends. There are 15 residues in the CDR3.

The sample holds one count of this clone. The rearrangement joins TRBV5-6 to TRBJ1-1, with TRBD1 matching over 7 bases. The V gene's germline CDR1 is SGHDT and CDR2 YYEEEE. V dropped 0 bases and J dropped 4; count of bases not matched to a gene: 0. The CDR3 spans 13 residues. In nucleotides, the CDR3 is TGTGCCAGCAGCTTGGACAGGGGCACTGAAGCTTTCTTT. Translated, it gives CASSLDRGTEAFF.

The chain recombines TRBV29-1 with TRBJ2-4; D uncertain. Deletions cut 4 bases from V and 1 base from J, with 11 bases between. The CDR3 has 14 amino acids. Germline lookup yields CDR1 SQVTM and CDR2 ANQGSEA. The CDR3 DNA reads TGCAGCGTTGTCGGCCTGCAGGCCAAAAACATTCAGTACTTC. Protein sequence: CSVVGLQAKNIQYF.

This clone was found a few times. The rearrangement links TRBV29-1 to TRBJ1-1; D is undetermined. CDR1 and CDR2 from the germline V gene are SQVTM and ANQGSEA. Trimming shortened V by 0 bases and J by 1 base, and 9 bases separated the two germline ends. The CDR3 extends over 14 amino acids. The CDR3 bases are TGCAGCGTTGAAGATTGGACGGGGAACACTGAAGCTTTCTTT. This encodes CSVEDWTGNTEAFF.